The clone carrying this T cell receptor beta chain was counted a few times. What it binds is not known. The table came from immunoSEQ multiplex PCR; TCRdb's copy has only in-frame clones and leaves some out. This table has 20,000 to 25,000 clones, roughly four fifths appearing once. These data originate in a study of vaccination effects on CD4 cells after COVID-19. On the study more broadly: Samples were given by two convalescent patients 16 days and one week before vaccination.

ViraFEST assay sequencing came after antigen-specific CD4+ T cells were expanded with viral peptide pools. Culture proceeded for nine to ten days, and CD4+ T cells were then isolated. A PCR test confirmed that the person had SARS-CoV-2 infection between March and December 2020. Two million PBMC were placed in each well, which was supplemented with approximately 9.2 IU/ml IL-2 and around 9.4 ug/ml peptides. Study-level results: Spike-reactive clones in convalescents after vaccination were chiefly newly vaccine-induced.

CDR1 and CDR2 from the germline V gene are SGHRS and YFSETQ. CDR3 length equals 16 residues. V was cut by 0 bases and J by 5 bases, with 12 bases left in between. The rearrangement uses TRBV5-1 and TRBJ1-6, with D perhaps matching TRBD1 (5 bases). The TCR sequence derives from a human donor who had a prior SARS-CoV-2 infection. The sequencing used CD4+ T cells from PBMCs cultured with a peptide pool, collected before COVID-19 vaccination. The CDR3: CASSLGPTENNSPLHF. The DNA of the CDR3 is TGCGCCAGCAGCTTGGGGCCGACAGAAAATAATTCACCCCTCCACTTT.